Below, 20 T cell receptor beta chains from the same sample are listed, as sequenced in a study of radiation and T cells in renal cell carcinoma (dated by TCRdb to 2020 to 2021). Interpreted using the paper, the time point label stands for: blood 2 weeks post-SBRT. What the treatment or condition label conveys for this sample: 15 Gy SBRT to primary tumor, nephrectomy 4 weeks later. Libraries were constructed by the immunoSEQ multiplex PCR assay. The source is immuneACCESS, and TCRdb retained only in-frame sequences with V and J called. Part of the clones is not carried over; for the studies checked, unresolved V genes explain less than half of this, and the remainder is unexplained. Across this sample there are more than 100,000 clones, with about 88% seen only once. 5.8% of the sample belongs to the ten largest clones. The sample in question was blood, obtained from a patient whose treatment included radiotherapy and nephrectomy. These receptors all come from a woman aged 70-85 years with renal cell carcinoma.

The genes are TRBV7-9 and TRBJ1-2; possibly TRBD1 for D (6 bases). The CDR3 sequence is 15 residues long. Germline V CDR1 and CDR2: SEHNR, FQNEAQ (reference sequence). Trimming cost V 5 bases and J 4 bases, with 17 bases left between them. CDR3 residues: CASSPGGGAGYGYTF. CDR3 sequence (DNA): TGTGCCAGCAGCCCCGGTGGGGGGGCGGGCTATGGCTACACCTTC.

The V call is TRBV6-4, the J call TRBJ2-3, with D possibly TRBD1 on 5 matching bases. The V end was cut by 3 bases, the J end by 3 bases, with 13 bases between. Germline-derived CDR1 and CDR2 are MRHNA and SNTAGT. This CDR3 is 15 amino acids long. The chain's CDR3 is CASSETLQGTDTQYF. The CDR3 DNA sequence: TGTGCCAGCAGTGAAACTTTGCAGGGAACAGATACGCAGTATTTT.

The chain couples TRBV28 to TRBJ1-3, with 10 bases that match TRBD1. From germline, CDR1 is MDHEN and CDR2 SYDVKM. The CDR3 contains 13 residues. Trimming cost V 6 bases and J 7 bases; bases outside gene matches: 3. CDR3 bases: TGTGCCAGCAGGGACAGGGGGGGGAACACCATATATTTT. It is translated as CASRDRGGNTIYF. Combining the CDR3 with reference TRBV28 and TRBJ1-3 gives the whole variable domain DVKVTQSSRYLVKRTGEKVFLECVQDMDHENMFWYRQDPGLGLRLIYFSYDVKMKEKGDIPEGYSVSREKKERFSLILESASTNQTSMYLCASRDRGGNTIYFGEGSWLTVV.

The chain employs TRBV5-6 and TRBJ2-2; 7 bases agree with TRBD1. Trimming cost V 4 bases and J 5 bases; bases outside gene matches: 14. Germline V gives CDR1 SGHDT, CDR2 YYEEEE. This CDR3 comprises 17 residues. The CDR3, as DNA: TGTGCCAGCAGCCCGACAGGGAAGGCCTCGGGTACCGGGGAGCTGTTTTTT. It is translated as CASSPTGKASGTGELFF.

V gene TRBV5-1 combines with J gene TRBJ1-4; D uncertain. CDR1 is SGHRS, CDR2 YFSETQ, per germline. The CDR3 extends over 16 amino acids. Between the trimmed V and J ends, which lost 3 bases and 0 bases, there was a span of 12 bases. CDR3: CASSSTGPTTNEKLFF. The CDR3 region has the DNA TGCGCCAGCAGCTCGACCGGGCCCACAACTAATGAAAAACTGTTTTTT.

The chain joins TRBV15 to TRBJ1-5, with 7 bases lining up with TRBD1. CDR1 LNHNV and CDR2 YYDKDF come from the germline V gene (reference sequence). The CDR3 spans 15 residues. Trimming cost V 4 bases and J 6 bases; bases outside gene matches: 9. The CDR3 bases are TGTGCCACCAGCATTAGGACAGGTTGGGCTCAGCCCCAGCATTTT. This encodes CATSIRTGWAQPQHF.

This chain connects TRBV30 to TRBJ1-6, with D unclear. The length of the CDR3 is 13 residues. Trimming stripped 3 bases from V and 5 bases from J, with 8 bases between. CDR1 is GTSNPN and CDR2 is SVGIG in the germline V gene (reference sequence). The CDR3 reads CAWRGQNNSPLHF. Here the CDR3 DNA reads TGTGCCTGGAGAGGCCAGAATAATTCACCCCTCCACTTT.

The V call is TRBV21-1, the J call TRBJ2-2. TRBV21-1 is a documented pseudogene. The CDR3 is 12 residues long. CDR3: CASSKPWGELFF. In nucleotides, the CDR3 is TGTGCCAGCAGCAAACCGTGGGGGGAGCTGTTTTTT.

A single count supports this clone. This chain uses TRBV7-9 with TRBJ2-7, with 16 nucleotides matching TRBD2. Germline lookup yields CDR1 SEHNR and CDR2 FQNEAQ (reference sequence). V lost 7 bases, J lost 2 bases, and 2 bases stayed unmatched. The CDR3 sequence is 15 residues long. The CDR3 nucleotides are TGTGCCAGCAAAGGGACTAGCGGGGGGGCCTACGAGCAGTACTTC. Residues: CASKGTSGGAYEQYF.

Here the CDR3 DNA reads TGTGCCAGCACCCAACCGGGGGACAGCTATGGCTACACCTTC. This codes for CASTQPGDSYGYTF. The rearrangement links TRBV6-5 to TRBJ1-2, with 7 bases that match TRBD1. The ends lost 7 bases at V and 4 bases at J; junction bases unmatched: 9. Germline lookup yields CDR1 MNHEY and CDR2 SVGAGI. CDR3 size: 14 residues.

This clone showed up just once. This chain connects TRBV15 to TRBJ2-1; TRBD1 is a possible D gene (5 bases). Trimming removed 1 base from V and 6 bases from J, with 16 bases in between. The CDR3 totals 16 residues. In germline, CDR1 is LNHNV, CDR2 YYDKDF (reference sequence). The DNA of the CDR3 is TGTGCCACCAGCAGAGGGGCAGGGAATAGTCGCAATGAGCAGTTCTTC. Amino acids: CATSRGAGNSRNEQFF.

The chain combines TRBV27 with TRBJ2-7; D not resolved. In germline, CDR1 is MNHEY, CDR2 SMNVEV (reference sequence). V was cut by 1 base and J by 0 bases, with 13 bases left in between. The CDR3 has 16 amino acids. CDR3 in DNA: TGTGCCAGCAGTTTATTTGGCAAGTTCAGCTCCTACGAGCAGTACTTC. It is translated as CASSLFGKFSSYEQYF.

This clone came up once. V usage is TRBV30 and J usage is TRBJ1-5; maybe TRBD1 (5 bases). CDR3 length: 13 residues. Trimming removed 2 bases from V and 4 bases from J, with 9 bases in between. CDR1 GTSNPN and CDR2 SVGIG come from the germline V gene (reference sequence). CDR3 amino acids: CAWSQGRNQPQHF. Written as DNA, the CDR3 is TGTGCCTGGAGTCAGGGCAGGAATCAGCCCCAGCATTTT.

The chain joins TRBV7-6 to TRBJ2-3; 8 nucleotides match TRBD2. Germline V gives CDR1 SGHVS, CDR2 FNYEAQ. The CDR3 is 16 residues long. Germline trimming cut 5 bases from V and 5 bases from J; bases unmatched to any gene: 12. CDR3 sequence (DNA): TGTGCCAGCAGCCTCTCGGGGGGGGCTGCAGGAGATACGCAGTATTTT. Its translation: CASSLSGGAAGDTQYF.

The chain uses TRBV29-1 and TRBJ1-3; D is uncertain. The CDR3 spans 14 residues. Deletions cut 1 base from V and 0 bases from J, with 7 bases between. Germline assignment: CDR1 SQVTM and CDR2 ANQGSEA. The CDR3 spells CSVEVVSSGNTIYF. The CDR3, as DNA: TGCAGCGTTGAAGTGGTGTCCTCTGGAAACACCATATATTTT.

J is TRBJ2-1 and V is TRBV6-1; 7 bases fit TRBD1. The V gene end was trimmed by 6 bases and the J gene end by 7 bases; junction bases not matched to a gene: 6. The CDR3 is made up of 13 amino acids. Germline V gene sequence: CDR1 MNHNS, CDR2 SASEGT. The CDR3 DNA reads TGTGCCAGCAGGGTGGACAGGCAAAATGAGCAGTTCTTC. Residues: CASRVDRQNEQFF.

The gene calls are TRBV6-5 and TRBJ1-2; no definite D call. V dropped 0 bases and J dropped 8 bases, with 4 bases sitting between them. The V gene's germline CDR1 is MNHEY and CDR2 SVGAGI. The CDR3 covers 11 residues. Here the CDR3 reads CASSYSQGYTF. In DNA form, the CDR3 reads TGTGCCAGCAGTTACTCACAAGGCTACACCTTC.

V is TRBV9 and J is TRBJ2-1; 12 bases fit TRBD2. This CDR3 contains 15 residues. Trimming took 4 bases from V and 4 from J; bases not matched to a gene: 3. Looked up from germline, CDR1 is SGDLS and CDR2 is YYNGEE. The CDR3 loop is CASSLGLAGYNEQFF. The CDR3 nucleotides read TGTGCCAGCAGCCTCGGACTAGCGGGGTACAATGAGCAGTTCTTC.

The V call is TRBV7-6, the J call TRBJ2-7; no firm D call. This CDR3 comprises 15 residues. The germline V gene encodes CDR1 SGHVS and CDR2 FNYEAQ. Trimming pared 2 bases from V and 4 bases from J, leaving 15 bases between. The CDR3 sequence is CASSLIAGPPYEQYF. DNA for the CDR3: TGTGCCAGCAGCTTAATCGCAGGACCTCCATACGAGCAGTACTTC.

The V call is TRBV2, the J call TRBJ1-4; D is unresolved. Germline assignment: CDR1 SNHLY and CDR2 FYNNEI. The CDR3 totals 16 residues. V was trimmed by 3 bases and J by 4 bases, leaving 15 bases between them. The CDR3 DNA reads TGTGCCAGCAGTGAGACCCAGGTCCTCATTAATGAAAAACTGTTTTTT. Amino acid sequence: CASSETQVLINEKLFF.